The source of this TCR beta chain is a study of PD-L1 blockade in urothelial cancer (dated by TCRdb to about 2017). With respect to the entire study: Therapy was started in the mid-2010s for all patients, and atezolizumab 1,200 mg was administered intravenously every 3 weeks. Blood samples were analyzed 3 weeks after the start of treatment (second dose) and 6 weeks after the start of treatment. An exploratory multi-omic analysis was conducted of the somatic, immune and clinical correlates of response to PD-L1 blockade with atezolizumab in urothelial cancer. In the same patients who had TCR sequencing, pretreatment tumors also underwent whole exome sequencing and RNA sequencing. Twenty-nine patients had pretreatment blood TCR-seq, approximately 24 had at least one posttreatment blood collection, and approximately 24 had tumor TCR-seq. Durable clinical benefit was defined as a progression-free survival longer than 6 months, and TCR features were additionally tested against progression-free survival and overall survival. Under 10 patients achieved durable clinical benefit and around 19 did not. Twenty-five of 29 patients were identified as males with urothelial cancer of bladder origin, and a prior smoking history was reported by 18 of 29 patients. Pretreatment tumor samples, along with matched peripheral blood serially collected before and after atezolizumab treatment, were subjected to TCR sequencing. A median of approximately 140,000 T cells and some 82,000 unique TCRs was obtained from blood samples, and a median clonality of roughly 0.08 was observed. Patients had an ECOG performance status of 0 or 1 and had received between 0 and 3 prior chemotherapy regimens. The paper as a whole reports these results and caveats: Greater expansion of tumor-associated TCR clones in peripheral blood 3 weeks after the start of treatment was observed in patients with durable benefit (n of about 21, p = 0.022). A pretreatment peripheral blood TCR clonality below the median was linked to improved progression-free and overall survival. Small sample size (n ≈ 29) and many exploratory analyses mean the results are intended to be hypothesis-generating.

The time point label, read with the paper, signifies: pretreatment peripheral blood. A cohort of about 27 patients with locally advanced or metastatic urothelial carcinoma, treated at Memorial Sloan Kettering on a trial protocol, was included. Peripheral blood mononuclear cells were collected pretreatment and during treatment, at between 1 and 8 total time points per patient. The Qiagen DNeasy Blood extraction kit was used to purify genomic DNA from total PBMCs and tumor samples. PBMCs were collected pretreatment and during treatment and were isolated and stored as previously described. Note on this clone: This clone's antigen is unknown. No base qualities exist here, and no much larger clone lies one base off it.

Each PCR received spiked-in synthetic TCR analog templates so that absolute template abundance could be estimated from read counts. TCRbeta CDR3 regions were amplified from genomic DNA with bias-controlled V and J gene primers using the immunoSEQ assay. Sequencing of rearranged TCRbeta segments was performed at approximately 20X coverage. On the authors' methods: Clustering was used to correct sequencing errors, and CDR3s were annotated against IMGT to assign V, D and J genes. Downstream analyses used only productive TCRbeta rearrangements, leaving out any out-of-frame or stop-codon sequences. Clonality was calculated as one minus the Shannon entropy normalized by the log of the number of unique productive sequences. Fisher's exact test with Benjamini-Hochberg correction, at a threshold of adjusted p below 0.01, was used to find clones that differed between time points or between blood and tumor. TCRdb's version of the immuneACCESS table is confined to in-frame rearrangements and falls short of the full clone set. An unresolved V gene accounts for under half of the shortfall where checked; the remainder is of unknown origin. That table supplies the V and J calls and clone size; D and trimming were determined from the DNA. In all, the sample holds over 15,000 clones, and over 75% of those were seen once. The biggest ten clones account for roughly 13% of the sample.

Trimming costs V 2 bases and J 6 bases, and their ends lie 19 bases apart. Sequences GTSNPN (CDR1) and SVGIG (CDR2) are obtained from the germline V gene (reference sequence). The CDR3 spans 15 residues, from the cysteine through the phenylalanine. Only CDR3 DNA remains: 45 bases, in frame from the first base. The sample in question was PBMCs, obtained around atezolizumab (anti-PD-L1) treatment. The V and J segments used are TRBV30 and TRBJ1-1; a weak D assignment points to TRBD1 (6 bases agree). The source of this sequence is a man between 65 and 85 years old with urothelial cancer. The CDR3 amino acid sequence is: CAWSRGKGVLAEAFF. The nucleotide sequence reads TGTGCCTGGAGTAGGGGAAAGGGGGTTTTGGCTGAAGCTTTCTTT.